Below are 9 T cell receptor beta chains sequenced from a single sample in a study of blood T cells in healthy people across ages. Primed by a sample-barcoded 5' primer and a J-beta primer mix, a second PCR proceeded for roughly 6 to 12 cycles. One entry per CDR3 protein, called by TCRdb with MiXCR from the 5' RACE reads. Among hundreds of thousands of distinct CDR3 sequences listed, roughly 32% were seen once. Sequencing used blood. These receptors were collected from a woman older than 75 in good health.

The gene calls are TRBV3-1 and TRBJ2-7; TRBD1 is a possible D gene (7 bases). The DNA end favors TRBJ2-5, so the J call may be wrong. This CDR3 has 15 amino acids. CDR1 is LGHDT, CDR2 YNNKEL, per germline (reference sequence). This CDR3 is CASSQSTGRSETQYF. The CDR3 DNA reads TGTGCCAGCAGCCAATCGACAGGGAGGTCGGAGACCCAGTACTTC.

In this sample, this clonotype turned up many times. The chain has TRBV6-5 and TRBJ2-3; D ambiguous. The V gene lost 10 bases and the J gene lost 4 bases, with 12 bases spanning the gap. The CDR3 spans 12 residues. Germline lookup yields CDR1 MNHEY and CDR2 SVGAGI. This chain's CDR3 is CATRSAADTQYF. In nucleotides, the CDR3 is TGTGCCACCCGGTCCGCGGCAGATACGCAGTATTTT.

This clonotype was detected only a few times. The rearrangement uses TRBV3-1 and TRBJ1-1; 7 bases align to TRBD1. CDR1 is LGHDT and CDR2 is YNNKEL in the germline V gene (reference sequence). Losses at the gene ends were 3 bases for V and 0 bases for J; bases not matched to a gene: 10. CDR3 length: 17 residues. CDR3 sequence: CASSHQGGGLMNTEAFF. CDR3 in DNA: TGTGCCAGCAGCCACCAGGGGGGGGGCCTTATGAACACTGAAGCTTTCTTT. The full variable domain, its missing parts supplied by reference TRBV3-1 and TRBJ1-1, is DTAVSQTPKYLVTQMGNDKSIKCEQNLGHDTMYWYKQDSKKFLKIMFSYNNKELIINETVPNRFSPKSPDKAHLNLHINSLELGDSAVYFCASSHQGGGLMNTEAFFGQGTRLTVV.

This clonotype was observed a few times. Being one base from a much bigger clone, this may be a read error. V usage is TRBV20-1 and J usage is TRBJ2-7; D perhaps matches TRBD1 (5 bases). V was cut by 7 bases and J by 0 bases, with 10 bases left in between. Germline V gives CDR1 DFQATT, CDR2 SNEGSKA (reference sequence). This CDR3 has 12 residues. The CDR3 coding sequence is TGCAGTGTCTGGGGCGACTCCTACGAGCAGTACTTC. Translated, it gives CSVWGDSYEQYF.

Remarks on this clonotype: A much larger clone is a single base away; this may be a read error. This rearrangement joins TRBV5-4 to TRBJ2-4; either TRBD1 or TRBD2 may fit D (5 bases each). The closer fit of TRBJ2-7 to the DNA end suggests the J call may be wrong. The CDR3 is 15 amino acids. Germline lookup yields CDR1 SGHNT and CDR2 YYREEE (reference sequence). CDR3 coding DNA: TGTGCCAGCAGCTTGCCGGGACGGGGTATGTACGAGCAGTACTTC. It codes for CASSLPGRGMYEQYF.

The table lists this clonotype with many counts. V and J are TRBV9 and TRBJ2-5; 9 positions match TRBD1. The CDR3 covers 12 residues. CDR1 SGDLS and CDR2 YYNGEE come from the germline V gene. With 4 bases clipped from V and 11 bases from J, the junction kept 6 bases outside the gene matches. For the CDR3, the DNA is TGTGCCAGCAGCCCCGGACAGGGGAGGCAGTACTTC. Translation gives CASSPGQGRQYF.

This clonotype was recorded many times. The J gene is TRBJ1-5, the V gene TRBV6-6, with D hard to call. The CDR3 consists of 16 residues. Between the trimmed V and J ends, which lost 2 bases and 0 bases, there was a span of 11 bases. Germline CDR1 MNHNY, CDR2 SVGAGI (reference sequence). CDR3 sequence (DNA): TGTGCCAGCAGTTACGGGCAGACATATAGCAATCAGCCCCAGCATTTT. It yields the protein CASSYGQTYSNQPQHF.

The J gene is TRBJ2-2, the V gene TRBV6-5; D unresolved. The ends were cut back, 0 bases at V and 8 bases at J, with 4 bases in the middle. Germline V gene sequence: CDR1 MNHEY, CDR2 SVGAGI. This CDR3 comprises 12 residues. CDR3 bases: TGTGCCAGCAGTTACTCAGGGGGGGAGCTGTTTTTT. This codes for CASSYSGGELFF.

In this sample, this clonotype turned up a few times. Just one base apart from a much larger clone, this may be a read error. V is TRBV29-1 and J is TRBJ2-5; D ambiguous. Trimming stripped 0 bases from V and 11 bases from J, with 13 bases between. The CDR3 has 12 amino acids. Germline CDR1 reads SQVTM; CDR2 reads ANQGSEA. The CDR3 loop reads CSVEDGGNEQYF. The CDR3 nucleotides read TGCAGCGTTGAAGATGGCGGCAATGAGCAGTACTTC.